A selection of T cell receptor beta chains follows, all from one sample in a study of T-cell reconstitution after alpha-beta-depleted transplantation in children. TCRdb re-called the PCR reads through MiXCR, storing one row per CDR3 protein. The sample contains approximately 350,000 distinct CDR3 sequences, about 17% of which appear only once. This sample comprised PBMCs, mostly from graft donor cells, obtained 360 days after TCRalphabeta/CD19-depleted stem cell transplant. The receptors were sampled from a male patient aged 2-10 years who had a stem cell transplant for acute lymphoblastic leukemia, so the T cells may come from the graft donor. CDR3s include the opening cysteine and the closing phenylalanine or tryptophan.

J gene: TRBJ1-5; CDR3 length: 18; V gene: TRBV20-1; CDR3 protein: CSARPTWGVRGVNQPQHF
J gene: TRBJ2-7; CDR3 length: 16; V gene: TRBV6-5; CDR3 protein: CASSTAVAGVGYEQYF
J gene: TRBJ2-5; CDR3 length: 11; V gene: TRBV5-1; CDR3 protein: CASSSSETQYF
J gene: TRBJ2-5; CDR3 length: 18; V gene: TRBV7-2; CDR3 protein: CASSLAIRGGRLLETQYF
J gene: TRBJ2-3; CDR3 length: 15; V gene: TRBV9; CDR3 protein: CASSVEPHPADTQYF
J gene: TRBJ2-1; CDR3 length: 15; V gene: TRBV11-2; CDR3 protein: CASSLGLAGPLMQFF
J gene: TRBJ1-5; CDR3 length: 20; V gene: TRBV4-1; CDR3 protein: CASSQEWDGTGVYSNQPQHF
J gene: TRBJ2-4; CDR3 length: 16; V gene: TRBV7-9; CDR3 protein: CASSLYIMDRGDIQYF
J gene: TRBJ2-7; CDR3 length: 16; V gene: TRBV7-2; CDR3 protein: CASSLVAGLETYEQYF
J gene: TRBJ1-1; CDR3 length: 14; V gene: TRBV4-3; CDR3 protein: CASSQDSWRAEAFF
J gene: TRBJ2-3; CDR3 length: 15; V gene: TRBV6-5; CDR3 protein: CASSYSKGPTDTQYF
J gene: TRBJ2-5; CDR3 length: 18; V gene: TRBV28; CDR3 protein: CASSFWPGPDRGQETQYF
J gene: TRBJ2-3; CDR3 length: 19; V gene: TRBV4-1; CDR3 protein: CASSQVSPLPAGFTDTQYF
J gene: TRBJ2-7; CDR3 length: 16; V gene: TRBV4-2; CDR3 protein: CASSQGVRGPYHEQYF
J gene: TRBJ2-7; CDR3 length: 16; V gene: TRBV4-2; CDR3 protein: CASSQALAGVGYEQYF
J gene: TRBJ2-4; CDR3 length: 14; V gene: TRBV28; CDR3 protein: CASSSSIAKNIQYF
J gene: TRBJ1-4; CDR3 length: 16; V gene: TRBV28; CDR3 protein: CASSSLSAPLNEKLFF
J gene: TRBJ2-7; CDR3 length: 15; V gene: TRBV5-6; CDR3 protein: CASSLPGGPISEQYF
J gene: TRBJ2-1; CDR3 length: 14; V gene: TRBV12-5; CDR3 protein: CASGLLGRQNEQFF
J gene: TRBJ2-7; CDR3 length: 14; V gene: TRBV6-5; CDR3 protein: CASSYGQGFYEQYF
J gene: TRBJ1-4; CDR3 length: 15; V gene: TRBV7-9; CDR3 protein: CASSVGTGEDEKLFF
J gene: TRBJ2-2; CDR3 length: 16; V gene: TRBV6-5; CDR3 protein: CASSYSRDGNTGELFF
J gene: TRBJ1-1; CDR3 length: 15; V gene: TRBV28; CDR3 protein: CASRRTGRRVAEAFF
J gene: TRBJ2-7; CDR3 length: 14; V gene: TRBV7-2; CDR3 protein: CASSSGLAPYEQYF
J gene: TRBJ2-1; CDR3 length: 15; V gene: TRBV9; CDR3 protein: CASSVGGDKGDEQFF
J gene: TRBJ1-3; CDR3 length: 16; V gene: TRBV20-1; CDR3 protein: CSARGVGVHSGNTIYF
J gene: TRBJ2-1; CDR3 length: 15; V gene: TRBV28; CDR3 protein: CASSPDRGIYNEQFF
J gene: TRBJ2-3; CDR3 length: 13; V gene: TRBV10-3; CDR3 protein: CAIGLAPTDTQYF
J gene: TRBJ2-1; CDR3 length: 10; V gene: TRBV12-3/TRBV12-4; CDR3 protein: CASGAVKQFF
J gene: TRBJ2-7; CDR3 length: 13; V gene: TRBV6-5; CDR3 protein: CASSYSVDRPRYF
J gene: TRBJ2-7; CDR3 length: 17; V gene: TRBV12-3/TRBV12-4; CDR3 protein: CASAFLSGTGLIYEQYF
J gene: TRBJ1-2; CDR3 length: 15; V gene: TRBV28; CDR3 protein: CASRPRTGPVYGYTF
J gene: TRBJ1-2; CDR3 length: 12; V gene: TRBV21-1; CDR3 protein: CASLDRADGYTF
J gene: TRBJ2-5; CDR3 length: 14; V gene: TRBV15; CDR3 protein: CATSRDRAIETQYF
J gene: TRBJ1-1; CDR3 length: 17; V gene: TRBV4-2; CDR3 protein: CASSQARPDRRNTEAFF
J gene: TRBJ2-3; CDR3 length: 13; V gene: TRBV12-3/TRBV12-4; CDR3 protein: CASRNVLGDTQYF
J gene: TRBJ1-4; CDR3 length: 16; V gene: TRBV28; CDR3 protein: CASSLWFRGQREKLFF
J gene: TRBJ2-1; CDR3 length: 16; V gene: TRBV6-5; CDR3 protein: CASSFRGVPFYNEQFF
J gene: TRBJ1-1; CDR3 length: 13; V gene: TRBV12-3/TRBV12-4; CDR3 protein: CASRARRYTEAFF
J gene: TRBJ2-1; CDR3 length: 15; V gene: TRBV12-3/TRBV12-4; CDR3 protein: CASSFTGRALDEQFF
J gene: TRBJ2-5; CDR3 length: 12; V gene: TRBV7-6; CDR3 protein: CATRDVEETQYF
J gene: TRBJ1-6; CDR3 length: 12; V gene: TRBV6-1; CDR3 protein: CASSELYSPLHF
J gene: TRBJ2-7; CDR3 length: 16; V gene: TRBV5-4; CDR3 protein: CASSLGVGTETYEQYF
J gene: TRBJ2-3; CDR3 length: 17; V gene: TRBV24-1; CDR3 protein: CATSDSGQGKGTDTQYF
J gene: TRBJ2-7; CDR3 length: 13; V gene: TRBV28; CDR3 protein: CASSLSLIREQYF
J gene: TRBJ2-1; CDR3 length: 18; V gene: TRBV6-1; CDR3 protein: CASTVPRTGTSDYNEQFF
J gene: TRBJ2-6; CDR3 length: 17; V gene: TRBV9; CDR3 protein: CASSAYGAYSGANVLTF
J gene: TRBJ1-4; CDR3 length: 15; V gene: TRBV7-8; CDR3 protein: CASSLATGRNEKLFF